This entry lists 27 T cell receptor beta chains sequenced from one sample in a study of blood T cells in healthy people across ages. A J-beta primer mix and a sample-barcoded 5' primer were used in a second PCR of roughly 6 to 12 cycles. MiXCR, run by TCRdb on the 5' RACE reads, gives a single entry per CDR3 protein. The top ten clones hold less than 20% of a sample with about 650,000 distinct CDR3 sequences, about 34% of them seen once. The specimen sequenced was blood. These receptors all come from a woman older than 75 in good health.

The rearrangement uses TRBV3-1 and TRBJ1-1; D might be TRBD1 (6 bases). The CDR3 is 15 amino acids. V lost 1 base to trimming and J lost 1 base, with 10 bases between them. CDR1 and CDR2 from the germline V gene are LGHDT and YNNKEL (reference sequence). The CDR3 sequence: CASSQGRGENTEAFF. The CDR3 DNA sequence: TGTGCCAGCAGCCAAGGCAGGGGAGAGAACACTGAAGCTTTCTTT.

Worth noting for this clonotype: A clone one base away is much larger, so this may be a read error. The chain links TRBV6-5 to TRBJ1-2, with a possible D match to TRBD1 (5 bases). CDR1 and CDR2 from the germline V gene are MNHEY and SVGAGI. The CDR3 consists of 15 residues. Trimming removed 4 bases from V and 6 bases from J, with 18 bases in between. DNA for the CDR3: TGTGCCAGCAGTTTGACCGGGGCAGGGATCAATGGCTACACCTTC. It is translated as CASSLTGAGINGYTF.

The V and J genes are TRBV3-1 and TRBJ2-7, with D tentatively TRBD1 (6 bases). Germline values: CDR1 LGHDT, CDR2 YNNKEL (reference sequence). CDR3 length: 17 amino acids. V was trimmed by 0 bases and J by 0 bases, leaving 15 bases between them. The CDR3 sequence: CASSQEWTAGASYEQYF. The DNA of the CDR3 is TGTGCCAGCAGCCAAGAATGGACAGCCGGTGCCTCCTACGAGCAGTACTTC.

This clonotype was seen a handful of times. V usage is TRBV5-4 and J usage is TRBJ1-4; D might be TRBD1 (5 bases). The CDR3 has 14 residues. Trimming removed 1 base at V and 10 bases at J, with 14 bases between. The V gene's germline CDR1 is SGHNT and CDR2 YYREEE (reference sequence). CDR3 in amino acids: CASSLYGRAGKLFF. The CDR3 nucleotides are TGTGCCAGCAGCTTGTACGGCAGGGCGGGAAAACTGTTTTTT.

This clonotype came up a few times. One base away lies a much larger clone, so this may be a sequencing read error. The chain recombines TRBV7-9 with TRBJ2-5; a possible D gene is TRBD1 (6 bases). There are 15 residues in the CDR3. The V end was cut by 1 base, the J end by 11 bases, with 20 bases between. Per germline, CDR1 SEHNR and CDR2 FQNEAQ (reference sequence). The CDR3 DNA follows: TGTGCCAGCAGCTTAGGACAGGCCGAAAACAATGAGCAGTACTTC. This codes for CASSLGQAENNEQYF. Together with reference TRBV7-9 and TRBJ2-5, the CDR3 gives the full variable domain: DTGVSQNPRHKITKRGQNVTFRCDPISEHNRLYWYRQTLGQGPEFLTYFQNEAQLEKSRLLSDRFSAERPKGSFSTLEIQRTEQGDSAMYLCASSLGQAENNEQYFGPGTRLLVL.

The chain links TRBV11-2 to TRBJ1-2; D gene ambiguous. CDR1 and CDR2 (germline): SGHAT, FQNNGV. V dropped 5 bases and J dropped 4 bases, with 11 bases sitting between them. The CDR3 spans 13 residues. As DNA, the CDR3 is TGTGCCAGCAGCCGTCCGTGGCGCTATGGCTACACCTTC. Its protein product is CASSRPWRYGYTF.

The chain joins TRBV5-1 to TRBJ1-1; 10 bases map to TRBD1. Germline loops: CDR1 SGHRS, CDR2 YFSETQ. The CDR3 length is 16 residues. V gave up 4 bases and J gave up 6 bases; unmatched junction bases: 12. The CDR3 bases are TGCGCCAGCAGCACCACCGGGACAGGGGCCGTGGCTGAAGCTTTCTTT. It is translated as CASSTTGTGAVAEAFF.

In regard to this clonotype: Since a much larger clone is just one base distant, this may be a read error. This chain connects TRBV5-5 to TRBJ2-4; possibly TRBD2 for D (7 bases). The CDR3 extends over 14 amino acids. Per germline, CDR1 SGHKS and CDR2 YYEKEE (reference sequence). The CDR3 spells CASSQAGAKNIQDF. The CDR3 DNA reads as TGTGCCAGCAGCCAGGCGGGGGCCAAAAACATTCAGGACTTC. Drawing the rest from reference TRBV5-5 and TRBJ2-4, the complete variable domain is DAGVTQSPTHLIKTRGQQVTLRCSPISGHKSVSWYQQVLGQGPQFIFQYYEKEERGRGNFPDRFSARQFPNYSSELNVNALLLGDSALYLCASSQAGAKNIQDFGAGTRLSVL.

This clonotype was observed many times. The CDR3 sequence: CASSPTERPTDTQYF. For the CDR3, the DNA is TGTGCCAGCAGCCCGACGGAGCGGCCAACAGATACGCAGTATTTT. V is TRBV7-8 and J is TRBJ2-3; TRBD2 is a possible D gene (5 bases). Trimming shortened V by 5 bases and J by 3 bases, and 15 bases separated the two germline ends. Germline loops: CDR1 SGHVS, CDR2 FQNEAQ. This CDR3 has 15 amino acids.

This clonotype was recorded many times. The chain carries TRBV20-1 and TRBJ2-1; D perhaps matches TRBD2 (6 bases). The CDR3 extends over 16 amino acids. The V gene lost 5 bases and the J gene lost 0 bases, with 17 bases spanning the gap. Germline CDR1 is DFQATT and CDR2 is SNEGSKA (reference sequence). The CDR3 sequence is CSAYRSGRGSYNEQFF. CDR3 DNA sequence: TGCAGTGCTTACCGCTCGGGGCGGGGCTCCTACAATGAGCAGTTCTTC.

This clonotype was seen a few times. The genes are TRBV5-6 and TRBJ2-3; perhaps TRBD1 as D (5 bases). Deletions cut 4 bases from V and 14 bases from J, with 14 bases between. The CDR3 is made up of 11 amino acids. Per the germline V gene, CDR1 is SGHDT and CDR2 is YYEEEE. The CDR3 coding sequence is TGTGCCAGCAGCCGTGCAGGGCTAACGTATTTT. Amino acids: CASSRAGLTYF. The full variable domain, its missing parts supplied by reference TRBV5-6 and TRBJ2-3, is DAGVTQSPTHLIKTRGQQVTLRCSPKSGHDTVSWYQQALGQGPQFIFQYYEEEERQRGNFPDRFSGHQFPNYSSELNVNALLLGDSALYLCASSRAGLTYFGPGTRLTVL.

This clonotype has a handful of counts. Here the CDR3 DNA reads TGTGCCAGCAGCTTAGTGGACAGGGAGGCGGGTAGCAATCAGCCCCAGCATTTT. As protein: CASSLVDREAGSNQPQHF. The chain joins TRBV11-2 to TRBJ1-5, with TRBD1 matching over 8 bases. The ends lost 1 base at V and 0 bases at J; junction bases unmatched: 8. This CDR3 spans 18 amino acids. Per germline, CDR1 SGHAT and CDR2 FQNNGV. The variable domain in full, with the rest retrieved from reference TRBV11-2 and TRBJ1-5, is EAGVAQSPRYKIIEKRQSVAFWCNPISGHATLYWYQQILGQGPKLLIQFQNNGVVDDSQLPKDRFSAERLKGVDSTLKIQPAKLEDSAVYLCASSLVDREAGSNQPQHFGDGTRLSIL.

This rearrangement joins TRBV30 to TRBJ2-2; D call uncertain. Germline CDR1 and CDR2: GTSNPN and SVGIG (reference sequence). This CDR3 has 12 residues. V was cut by 3 bases and J by 6 bases, with 8 bases left in between. The CDR3 DNA follows: TGTGCCTGGAGGGGCCAATCCGGGGAGCTGTTTTTT. This codes for CAWRGQSGELFF.

V gene TRBV7-2 combines with J gene TRBJ2-7, with D maybe TRBD2 (5 bases). Trimming took 5 bases from V and 0 from J, leaving 11 bases between them. Germline CDR1 SGHTA, CDR2 FQGNSA. The CDR3 spans 14 residues. The CDR3 DNA follows: TGTGCCAGCAGCCAGCGGACTGACTCCTACGAGCAGTACTTC. Translation gives CASSQRTDSYEQYF.

In the case of this clonotype: A read error may account for a junction end that differs from germline. This chain uses TRBV12-3 or TRBV12-4 with TRBJ2-1; perhaps TRBD2 as D (5 bases). The CDR3 covers 14 residues. CDR3 loop: CASRLLVRTDEQFF. The DNA of the CDR3 is TGTGCCAGCAGACTACTAGTGAGAACAGATGAGCAGTTTTTC.

The chain links TRBV9 to TRBJ2-2, with 13 bases fitting TRBD2. Germline V gene lookup returns CDR1 SGDLS and CDR2 YYNGEE. The CDR3 has 17 amino acids. V was pared by 3 bases and J by 5 bases, with 7 bases of the junction left unmatched. CDR3 in DNA: TGTGCCAGCAGCGCGGGACTAGCGGGACGTGGGACCGGGGAGCTGTTTTTT. Its protein product is CASSAGLAGRGTGELFF. Drawing the rest from reference TRBV9 and TRBJ2-2, the complete variable domain is DSGVTQTPKHLITATGQRVTLRCSPRSGDLSVYWYQQSLDQGLQFLIQYYNGEERAKGNILERFSAQQFPDLHSELNLSSLELGDSALYFCASSAGLAGRGTGELFFGEGSRLTVL.

The chain has TRBV27 and TRBJ2-4; 13 bases align to TRBD2. The last part of the DNA fits TRBJ2-7 better; the J call may be wrong. Per the germline V gene, CDR1 is MNHEY and CDR2 is SMNVEV (reference sequence). CDR3 length: 17 amino acids. Written as DNA, the CDR3 is TGTGCCAGCAGTTCTGGAACTAGCGGGAGGGCCGGAAGCGAGCAGTACTTC. Translated, it gives CASSSGTSGRAGSEQYF.

This clonotype appeared many times. This may stem from a read error, because a much larger clone lies one nucleotide away. This chain joins TRBV18 and TRBJ2-7; D perhaps matches TRBD1 (6 bases). Trimming removed 0 bases from V and 7 bases from J, with 10 bases in between. This CDR3 has 13 residues. CDR1 and CDR2 from the germline V gene are KGHSH and LQKENI. CDR3 loop: CASSPPQGREQYF. The DNA for the CDR3 is TGTGCCAGCTCACCACCGCAGGGGCGGGAGCAGTACTTC. Combining the CDR3 with reference TRBV18 and TRBJ2-7 gives the whole variable domain NAGVMQNPRHLVRRRGQEARLRCSPMKGHSHVYWYRQLPEEGLKFMVYLQKENIIDESGMPKERFSAEFPKEGPSILRIQQVVRGDSAAYFCASSPPQGREQYFGPGTRLTVT.

A remark on this clonotype: The CDR3 carries no conserved terminal phenylalanine or tryptophan, so it likely arises from a read error. The limits of the CDR3 on the DNA are not certain, so only TCRdb's listed CDR3 is given. The rearrangement links TRBV21-1 to TRBJ2-4; the DNA was not used to check the table's D call, TRBD1. TRBV21-1 is a pseudogene segment. The CDR3 sequence runs 14 residues, both termini included. The CDR3 reads CASRKGGGQGHSVL.

This clonotype was detected only a few times. A much bigger clone sits one base away, suggesting this may be a read error. The gene calls are TRBV7-9 and TRBJ2-5; possibly TRBD2 for D (7 bases). This CDR3 has 12 residues. CDR1 is SEHNR, CDR2 FQNEAQ, per germline (reference sequence). CDR3 region: CPSGRGAETQYF. The CDR3 DNA reads as TGTCCCAGCGGTCGGGGGGCGGAGACCCAGTACTTC.

This clonotype was seen many times. V and J are TRBV20-1 and TRBJ2-3; D is possibly TRBD1 (6 bases). CDR3 length: 14 residues. The germline V and J ends were trimmed by 7 bases and 2 bases, with 16 bases remaining between them. CDR1 DFQATT and CDR2 SNEGSKA come from the germline V gene (reference sequence). The CDR3 sequence: CSVKWQGSTDTQYF. The CDR3 nucleotides read TGCAGTGTCAAGTGGCAGGGGTCCACAGATACGCAGTATTTT.

This clonotype was seen repeatedly, ten times or more. This chain uses TRBV10-3 with TRBJ2-7; TRBD1 might be the D (5 bases). V lost 7 bases, J lost 2 bases, and 12 bases lay in between. The CDR3 is 13 amino acids. Germline CDR1 ENHRY, CDR2 SYGVKD. CDR3 region: CAIKSDTTYEQYF. CDR3 bases: TGTGCCATCAAATCGGACACCACCTACGAGCAGTACTTC.

The genes are TRBV5-1 and TRBJ2-7; D perhaps matches TRBD2 (5 bases). Trimming pared 1 base from V and 1 base from J, leaving 12 bases between. This CDR3 region has 15 residues. Germline V gene lookup returns CDR1 SGHRS and CDR2 YFSETQ. In nucleotides, the CDR3 is TGCGCCAGCAGCTTGATGTTCGGGGATTCCTACGAGCAGTACTTC. Protein product: CASSLMFGDSYEQYF.

The chain carries TRBV6-6 and TRBJ1-4, with D tentatively TRBD1 (6 bases). Looked up from germline, CDR1 is MNHNY and CDR2 is SVGAGI (reference sequence). The V end was cut by 8 bases, the J end by 11 bases, with 21 bases between. This CDR3 comprises 14 residues. CDR3 in amino acids: CASHMGPEGEKLFF. CDR3 bases: TGTGCCAGCCACATGGGCCCCGAGGGGGAGAAACTGTTTTTT.

The V and J genes are TRBV29-1 and TRBJ1-2, with 12 bases matching TRBD1. This CDR3 has 14 amino acids. The germline gives CDR1 SQVTM, CDR2 ANQGSEA. V dropped 5 bases and J dropped 8; count of bases not matched to a gene: 9. CDR3 sequence: CSVSRGQGAGGYTF. The CDR3 DNA is TGCAGCGTTAGCCGGGGACAGGGGGCTGGGGGCTACACCTTC.

This clonotype was seen once. A much larger clone sits a single nucleotide away, making a read error possible. This chain connects TRBV6-1 to TRBJ2-1, with D perhaps TRBD1 (6 bases). CDR1 MNHNS and CDR2 SASEGT come from the germline V gene. This CDR3 is 14 amino acids long. The CDR3 loop is CATKIDFTGNEQVF. CDR3 DNA sequence: TGTGCCACCAAAATTGATTTTACAGGGAATGAGCAGGTCTTC.

This chain connects TRBV6-2 or TRBV6-3 to TRBJ1-1; D may be TRBD1 (5 bases). The germline CDR1 and CDR2 sequences are MNHEY and SVGEGT. Trimming shortened V by 0 bases and J by 3 bases, and 11 bases separated the two germline ends. This CDR3 spans 15 amino acids. CDR3 DNA sequence: TGTGCCAGCAGTTACTCTATGCTGGGGGACACTGAAGCTTTCTTT. Encoded protein: CASSYSMLGDTEAFF.